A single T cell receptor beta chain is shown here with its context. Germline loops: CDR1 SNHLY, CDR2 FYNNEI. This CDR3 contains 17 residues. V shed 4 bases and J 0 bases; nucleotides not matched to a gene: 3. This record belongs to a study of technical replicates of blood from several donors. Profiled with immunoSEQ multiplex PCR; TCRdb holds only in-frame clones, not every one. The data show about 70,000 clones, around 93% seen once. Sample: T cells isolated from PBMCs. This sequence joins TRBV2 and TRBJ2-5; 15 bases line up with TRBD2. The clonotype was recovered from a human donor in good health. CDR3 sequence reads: CASSGGLAGGNQETQYF. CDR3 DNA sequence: TGTGCCAGCAGTGGGGGACTAGCGGGAGGTAACCAAGAGACCCAGTACTTC.